This note documents a single T cell receptor (beta chain) sequence. As yet, its antigen is unknown. The data are from a study of cytomegalovirus exposure and HLA in healthy donors. The wider study: A preliminary data release comprised 91 million or so unique TCRs obtained from HLA-typed donors.

Findings and limits, study-wide: CMV serostatus was the sole immune exposure data available. Evidence from a later analysis indicated that most CMV-associated TCR beta chains looked HLA-restricted.

The CDR3 covers 17 residues. The PCR made use of 60 Vbeta and 13 Jbeta primers. TCRdb keeps only in-frame clones here, not all; method: immunoSEQ multiplex PCR. The table has around 170,000 clones, more than 65% seen once; the top ten hold less than 0.65%. The specimen was PBMCs. The V and J genes are TRBV21-1 and TRBJ2-1; TRBD2 reflects the table's D call only, with no check against the DNA. TRBV21-1 is recorded as a pseudogene. This receptor was identified in a woman in her 50s in good health and CMV-seronegative. This chain's CDR3 is CASSKEKAGGTYNEQFF. The CDR3, as DNA: TGTGCCAGCAGCAAGGAGAAAGCGGGGGGCACCTACAATGAGCAGTTCTTC.